This TCR beta chain is drawn from a study of CD8 T cells in Susac syndrome. The CDR3 is 15 residues long. CDR1 is MNHNY, CDR2 SVGAGI, per germline (reference sequence). The V and J ends lost 2 bases and 6 bases, in that order; junction bases with no gene match: 5. Random hexamers were used to reverse transcribe the RNA input (about 0.5 to 1 ug). TCR beta CDR3 was amplified by immunoSEQ covering 54 Vbeta and 13 Jbeta. A single record per CDR3 protein comes from TCRdb applying MiXCR to the immunoSEQ multiplex PCR reads. This table holds approximately 270,000 distinct CDR3 sequences, 85% to 95% found once. From blood CD8+ and CD4+ T cells, the TCR beta chain was sequenced.

The material sequenced was CD4+ T cells from PBMCs. This sequence was found in a human donor with multiple sclerosis. The chain recombines TRBV6-6 with TRBJ2-1; 9 bases are a match to TRBD2. CDR3 in amino acids: CASSYGAGGGNEQFF. CDR3 DNA: TGTGCCAGCAGTTACGGGGCGGGAGGGGGCAATGAGCAGTTCTTC.